The clone carrying this T cell receptor beta chain was seen just once. The antigen is unknown. The sample is drawn from a study of graft-versus-host responses after intestinal transplantation. Study overall: Recipients got multivisceral, liver-intestinal, or isolated intestinal transplants. Recipients uniformly received anti-thymocyte globulin induction, followed by tacrolimus and steroids for roughly three years. Study-level results: Allografts from individuals with graft-donor T cell macrochimerism displayed high graft-versus-host to host-versus-graft clonal ratios. Among recipient marrow samples, GvH clones were found; some appeared first in ileum or blood.

TCRdb's table, derived via immunoSEQ multiplex PCR, lists solely in-frame clones and lacks some. The table includes 60,000 to 70,000 clones, 75% to 90% detected once. Graft-derived tissue was subjected to processing to liberate intraepithelial and lamina propria lymphocytes. Trimming took 0 bases from V and 0 from J, leaving 19 bases between them. Germline CDR1 SGHRS, CDR2 YFSETQ. CDR3 length equals 19 residues. The sequence came from a human patient who received an intestinal transplant, so some T cells may come from the graft donor. The chain joins TRBV5-1 to TRBJ2-4; D ambiguous. The sequencing used ileum tissue, collected less than 400 days after transplant. The CDR3 reads CASSLVGEPPTLAKNIQYF. In DNA, the CDR3 is TGCGCCAGCAGCTTGGTTGGGGAACCTCCGACCCTAGCCAAAAACATTCAGTACTTC.